The clone carrying this T cell receptor (beta chain) was recorded once. These data are taken from a study of blood T cell repertoires in COVID-19. Study information: Italy, Spain and the United States were the sources of the convalescent and acute COVID-19 samples. Sources were T cells, B-cell-depleted T cells, or PBMCs; the material itself was cDNA or gDNA.

Original methodology: From reference gene primer amplification, estimates of nucleated cell counts were derived. Assay: immunoSEQ multiplex PCR; the TCRdb copy retains only in-frame clones and omits some. V and J calls and clone size come straight from that table; D and trimming were deduced from the DNA. Among about 210,000 clones, about 88% were seen once, and the ten largest hold about 5%. CDR1 is MNHEY and CDR2 is SMNVEV in the germline V gene (reference sequence). Germline trimming cut 4 bases from V and 4 bases from J; bases unmatched to any gene: 10. CDR3 length: 16 residues. Source material: peripheral blood. This chain connects TRBV27 to TRBJ2-7; 10 nucleotides match TRBD1. This TCR was recovered from a woman aged 40 to 49 with acute or convalescent COVID-19. The CDR3 here is CASSSGQGERVYEQYV. In DNA, the CDR3 is TGTGCCAGCAGTTCAGGACAGGGGGAAAGGGTTTACGAGCAGTACGTC.